One and the same sample provided the 30 T cell receptor beta chains below, sequenced in a study of cytomegalovirus exposure and HLA in healthy donors. The PCR used 60 Vbeta and 13 Jbeta primers. Only in-frame clones appear in the TCRdb table, and some are missing; sequencing was by immunoSEQ multiplex PCR. The sample carries roughly 100,000 clones, around 80% recorded once. Sample: PBMCs. These receptors were obtained from a man between 35 and 55 years old in good health and CMV-seropositive.

This clone has only a few counts. This sequence joins TRBV6-5 and TRBJ1-2; tentative D call: TRBD1 (5 bases). The CDR3 covers 13 residues. CDR1 MNHEY and CDR2 SVGAGI come from the germline V gene. V was pared by 4 bases and J by 7 bases, with 13 bases between. CDR3: CASSSTYRSGYTF. The CDR3 region has the DNA TGTGCCAGCAGTTCTACCTACAGGAGTGGCTACACCTTC.

V and J are TRBV7-2 and TRBJ2-7; D might be TRBD2 (5 bases). Looked up from germline, CDR1 is SGHTA and CDR2 is FQGNSA. V was shortened by 0 bases and J by 7 bases, with 16 bases between the two germline ends. The CDR3 loop spans 15 amino acids. The CDR3 DNA sequence: TGTGCCAGCAGCTTAGCGTGGGGAGCCTCCCGAGAGCAGTACTTC. This encodes CASSLAWGASREQYF.

The chain is built from TRBV6-5 and TRBJ2-7; TRBD1 matches 8 bases. Germline V gene data show CDR1 as MNHEY and CDR2 as SVGAGI. The V gene end was trimmed by 4 bases and the J gene end by 6 bases; junction bases not matched to a gene: 5. The CDR3 loop spans 13 amino acids. For the CDR3, the DNA is TGTGCCAGCAGTTTCCAGGGGGCTTTCGAGCAGTACTTC. Protein sequence: CASSFQGAFEQYF.

The gene calls are TRBV30 and TRBJ2-7, with D tentatively TRBD1 (5 bases). Germline assignment: CDR1 GTSNPN and CDR2 SVGIG (reference sequence). The CDR3 consists of 14 residues. The V and J ends lost 2 bases and 7 bases respectively, with 18 bases between them. DNA for the CDR3: TGTGCCTGGAGTCCCATGGGCGACAGCCGGGAGCAGTACTTC. Amino acids: CAWSPMGDSREQYF.

CDR3 residues: CAISEKLPRHSEQYF. The CDR3 DNA reads TGTGCCATCAGTGAAAAGCTCCCGCGTCACTCCGAGCAGTACTTC. The chain uses TRBV10-3 and TRBJ2-7; D unresolved. Germline V CDR1 and CDR2: ENHRY, SYGVKD. The CDR3 spans 15 residues. The V gene lost 3 bases and the J gene lost 6 bases, with 18 bases spanning the gap.

V usage is TRBV9 and J usage is TRBJ2-6; TRBD1 might be the D (6 bases). V dropped 0 bases and J dropped 0 bases, with 16 bases sitting between them. The CDR3 has 19 amino acids. Germline CDR1 SGDLS, CDR2 YYNGEE. The CDR3 reads CASSVGGWGPGSGANVLTF. For the CDR3, the DNA is TGTGCCAGCAGCGTAGGTGGATGGGGGCCGGGCTCTGGGGCCAACGTCCTGACTTTC.

The chain is built from TRBV18 and TRBJ2-3, with 9 positions matching TRBD1. CDR1 and CDR2 from the germline V gene are KGHSH and LQKENI. The CDR3 runs 14 residues. After removal of 1 base from V and 14 bases from J, the junction contained 10 bases not matched to a gene. CDR3 nucleotide sequence: TGTGCCAGCTCACCACGCACCGGGGACAGGGATTGGTATTTT. This gives the protein CASSPRTGDRDWYF.

The rearrangement joins TRBV5-4 to TRBJ2-7, with TRBD1 matching 7 bases. Germline assignment: CDR1 SGHNT and CDR2 YYREEE (reference sequence). CDR3 length equals 14 residues. Trimming removed 4 bases from V and 4 bases from J; junction bases left unmatched: 8. CDR3 nucleotides: TGTGCCAGCAGCCACGGGACAGAGATTTACGAGCAGTACTTC. Its translation: CASSHGTEIYEQYF.

The table lists this clone with a few counts. The chain combines TRBV21-1 with TRBJ2-7; the table's TRBD2 call for D was not verified on the DNA. TRBV21-1 is recorded as a pseudogene. CDR3 length equals 16 residues. The CDR3 coding sequence is TGTGCCAGCAGCAAAGCCGGACTAGCGCGGGCCTACGAGCAGTACTTC. This encodes CASSKAGLARAYEQYF.

A few counts support this clone. The chain combines TRBV7-2 with TRBJ2-1; D unresolved. V gave up 5 bases and J gave up 1 base, with 15 bases separating them. Germline V gene lookup returns CDR1 SGHTA and CDR2 FQGNSA. The CDR3 spans 16 residues. CDR3: CASSPRSVSSYNEQFF. In nucleotides, the CDR3 is TGTGCCAGCAGCCCTAGGAGCGTATCTTCCTACAATGAGCAGTTCTTC. Combining the CDR3 with reference TRBV7-2 and TRBJ2-1 gives the whole variable domain GAGVSQSPSNKVTEKGKDVELRCDPISGHTALYWYRQSLGQGLEFLIYFQGNSAPDKSGLPSDRFSAERTGGSVSTLTIQRTQQEDSAVYLCASSPRSVSSYNEQFFGPGTRLTVL.

Comment on this clone: One end of the junction does not line up with germline, which may come from a read error. The CDR3 coding sequence is TGTGCCTGGTTCCGGGACAGGGGAGGCTCTGGGGCCAACGGCCTGACTTTC. It encodes CAWFRDRGGSGANGLTF. The chain is built from TRBV30 and TRBJ2-6; TRBD1 agrees at 10 bases. The V gene's germline CDR1 is GTSNPN and CDR2 SVGIG (reference sequence). The CDR3 loop spans 17 amino acids.

A single count supports this clone. The junction departs from germline at one end; a sequencing error may be responsible. The chain employs TRBV7-7 and TRBJ2-3; 13 nucleotides line up with TRBD2. This CDR3 is built from 18 residues. The V gene's germline CDR1 is SSHAT and CDR2 FNYEAQ (reference sequence). CDR3 region: CASSLELAGGPATDTQYF. CDR3 coding DNA: TGTGCTAGCAGCTTAGAACTAGCGGGAGGGCCGGCAACAGATACGCAGTATTTT.

The genes are TRBV18 and TRBJ1-6; D may be TRBD1 (5 bases). V dropped 2 bases and J dropped 0 bases, with 14 bases sitting between them. Germline V lookup: CDR1 KGHSH, CDR2 LQKENI. This CDR3 contains 18 residues. The CDR3 spells CASSPWPSDSSYNSPLHF. The CDR3 DNA sequence: TGTGCCAGCTCACCATGGCCCTCCGACAGCTCCTATAATTCACCCCTCCACTTT.

The chain joins TRBV6-5 to TRBJ2-1, with 10 bases identical to TRBD1. With 10 bases clipped from V and 7 bases from J, the junction kept 13 bases outside the gene matches. CDR1 MNHEY and CDR2 SVGAGI come from the germline V gene. The length of the CDR3 is 15 residues. CDR3 in amino acids: CATYSRDRGGNEQFF. The CDR3 DNA reads TGTGCCACCTATTCCCGGGACAGGGGAGGTAATGAGCAGTTCTTC.

The rearrangement links TRBV27 to TRBJ2-1, with 13 bases lining up with TRBD2. Per germline, CDR1 MNHEY and CDR2 SMNVEV (reference sequence). The CDR3 length is 17 residues. Trimming cost V 5 bases and J 5 bases; bases outside gene matches: 9. The CDR3 DNA reads as TGTGCCAGCAGTAAGAAGGCGGGACTAGCGGGAAACAATGAGCAGTTCTTC. It encodes CASSKKAGLAGNNEQFF.

The rearrangement uses TRBV18 and TRBJ2-3, with 9 bases identical to TRBD2. The J segment lost 2 bases and the V segment lost 1 base, leaving 4 bases of the junction unmatched. This CDR3 has 16 amino acids. CDR1 and CDR2 (germline): KGHSH, LQKENI. CDR3 sequence: CASSPLSSGITDTQYF. The CDR3 nucleotides read TGTGCCAGCTCACCACTGTCTAGCGGGATCACAGATACGCAGTATTTT. The variable domain in full, completed from reference TRBV18 and TRBJ2-3, reads NAGVMQNPRHLVRRRGQEARLRCSPMKGHSHVYWYRQLPEEGLKFMVYLQKENIIDESGMPKERFSAEFPKEGPSILRIQQVVRGDSAAYFCASSPLSSGITDTQYFGPGTRLTVL.

V usage is TRBV28 and J usage is TRBJ2-1, with 7 bases aligning to TRBD2. The CDR3 extends over 15 amino acids. Germline trimming cut 5 bases from V and 4 bases from J; bases unmatched to any gene: 8. Germline lookup yields CDR1 MDHEN and CDR2 SYDVKM. DNA for the CDR3: TGTGCCAGCAGTCGCGGGGGAATGAATTACAATGAGCAGTTCTTC. Protein product: CASSRGGMNYNEQFF.

The chain has TRBV5-4 and TRBJ2-5, with a tentative D call TRBD1 (7 bases). Germline values: CDR1 SGHNT, CDR2 YYREEE (reference sequence). Between the trimmed V and J ends, which lost 4 bases and 4 bases, there was a span of 14 bases. The length of the CDR3 is 14 residues. The CDR3 protein is CASSPARGAETQYF. The CDR3 DNA sequence: TGTGCCAGCAGCCCAGCCAGGGGGGCAGAGACCCAGTACTTC.

The chain is built from TRBV7-2 and TRBJ1-2; D is unresolved. The CDR3 has 14 residues. V dropped 1 base and J dropped 10 bases, with 16 bases sitting between them. Germline CDR1 and CDR2: SGHTA and FQGNSA. In nucleotides, the CDR3 is TGTGCCAGCAGCTTAGTCTCCCTCAGTACAGACTACACCTTC. Encoded protein: CASSLVSLSTDYTF.

This chain connects TRBV6-1 to TRBJ1-6; 7 nucleotides match TRBD1. The CDR3 length is 12 residues. Germline assignment: CDR1 MNHNS and CDR2 SASEGT. Unmatched junction bases numbered 5, after V lost 3 bases and J lost 15 bases. Here the CDR3 DNA reads TGTGCCAGCAGTGATAGACAGGGAGACCTCCACTTT. It specifies CASSDRQGDLHF.

The V call is TRBV19, the J call TRBJ1-2; TRBD1 aligns across 7 bases. Germline CDR1 is LNHDA and CDR2 is SQIVND (reference sequence). The CDR3 has 12 amino acids. The junction had 11 bases not matched to a gene; V was cut back by 11 bases and J by 8 bases. Written as DNA, the CDR3 is TGTGCCGGAAGCACAGGGGATGGGGGCTACACCTTC. Translation: CAGSTGDGGYTF.

V and J are TRBV9 and TRBJ2-1; the D gene is possibly TRBD2 (6 bases). The germline gives CDR1 SGDLS, CDR2 YYNGEE. CDR3 length: 16 residues. Trimming removed 0 bases at V and 4 bases at J, with 14 bases between. DNA of the CDR3: TGTGCCAGCAGCGTAGATTTCGGGAGCCCATACAATGAGCAGTTCTTC. This codes for CASSVDFGSPYNEQFF.

This chain joins TRBV7-2 and TRBJ2-7; TRBD2 agrees at 7 bases. The J segment lost 2 bases and the V segment lost 1 base, leaving 8 bases of the junction unmatched. The CDR3 is made up of 16 amino acids. From germline, CDR1 is SGHTA and CDR2 FQGNSA. The CDR3 protein is CASSLVSGGGPYEQYF. The CDR3 nucleotides are TGTGCCAGCAGCTTAGTGTCGGGAGGCGGGCCCTACGAGCAGTACTTC.

The chain couples TRBV5-8 to TRBJ1-2; tentatively, D is TRBD1 (5 bases). The CDR3 loop spans 15 amino acids. Germline CDR1 SGHTS, CDR2 YDEGEE. Trimming shortened V by 1 base and J by 4 bases, and 14 bases separated the two germline ends. CDR3 sequence (DNA): TGTGCCAGCAGCTTGACGGCAGGGATTGGCTATGGCTACACCTTC. Protein: CASSLTAGIGYGYTF. Full variable domain (rest looked up from reference TRBV5-8 and TRBJ1-2): EAGVTQSPTHLIKTRGQQATLRCSPISGHTSVYWYQQALGLGLQFLLWYDEGEERNRGNFPPRFSGRQFPNYSSELNVNALELEDSALYLCASSLTAGIGYGYTFGSGTRLTVV.

J is TRBJ2-3 and V is TRBV12-5, with a possible D match to TRBD2 (5 bases). Per the germline V gene, CDR1 is LGHNT and CDR2 is FRNRAP. V was shortened by 0 bases and J by 6 bases, with 7 bases between the two germline ends. This CDR3 region has 13 residues. The CDR3 bases are TGTGCTAGTGGTTTGGTCCCGGGGGATACGCAGTATTTT. Its protein product is CASGLVPGDTQYF. The full variable domain, rest sourced from reference TRBV12-5 and TRBJ2-3, is DARVTQTPRHKVTEMGQEVTMRCQPILGHNTVFWYRQTMMQGLELLAYFRNRAPLDDSGMPKDRFSAEMPDATLATLKIQPSEPRDSAVYFCASGLVPGDTQYFGPGTRLTVL.

The chain uses TRBV7-2 and TRBJ2-5; tentative D call: TRBD2 (5 bases). The CDR3 contains 14 residues. Germline CDR1 reads SGHTA; CDR2 reads FQGNSA. The V gene lost 2 bases and the J gene lost 5 bases, with 12 bases spanning the gap. This CDR3 is CASSLTRQEETQYF. The CDR3 bases are TGTGCCAGCAGCTTAACTAGGCAGGAGGAGACCCAGTACTTC. The whole variable domain, filled in from reference TRBV7-2 and TRBJ2-5, reads GAGVSQSPSNKVTEKGKDVELRCDPISGHTALYWYRQSLGQGLEFLIYFQGNSAPDKSGLPSDRFSAERTGGSVSTLTIQRTQQEDSAVYLCASSLTRQEETQYFGPGTRLLVL.

The chain combines TRBV9 with TRBJ2-5; TRBD1 agrees at 11 bases. Germline CDR1 is SGDLS and CDR2 is YYNGEE. V dropped 4 bases and J dropped 1; count of bases not matched to a gene: 3. This CDR3 has 15 residues. CDR3 DNA: TGTGCCAGCAGCCTAGGACAGGGGGCCCAAGAGACCCAGTACTTC. As protein: CASSLGQGAQETQYF.

The table lists this clone with a few counts. The chain employs TRBV5-1 and TRBJ2-4; 9 bases match TRBD1. The CDR3 totals 14 residues. V lost 3 bases and J lost 8; bases outside the gene matches: 6. The germline CDR1 and CDR2 sequences are SGHRS and YFSETQ. CDR3 DNA: TGCGCCAGCAGCTCCGGGACAGGGATCGACATTCAGTACTTC. Its translation: CASSSGTGIDIQYF.

This rearrangement joins TRBV9 to TRBJ1-2; D remains unclear. V lost 1 base to trimming and J lost 0 bases, with 16 bases between them. This CDR3 has 17 amino acids. Germline V CDR1 and CDR2: SGDLS, YYNGEE. The chain's CDR3 is CASSVMPGAGANYGYTF. The CDR3 bases are TGTGCCAGCAGCGTAATGCCGGGCGCCGGGGCTAACTATGGCTACACCTTC.

The chain is built from TRBV5-5 and TRBJ2-7, with D tentatively TRBD1 (6 bases). The CDR3 is 14 amino acids. V lost 2 bases and J 2 bases, leaving 11 bases between the germline ends. CDR1 is SGHKS, CDR2 YYEKEE, per germline (reference sequence). CDR3 loop: CASSFGTPAYEQYF. CDR3 DNA: TGTGCCAGCAGCTTCGGGACACCCGCCTACGAGCAGTACTTC. Supplemented by reference TRBV5-5 and TRBJ2-7, the full variable domain reads DAGVTQSPTHLIKTRGQQVTLRCSPISGHKSVSWYQQVLGQGPQFIFQYYEKEERGRGNFPDRFSARQFPNYSSELNVNALLLGDSALYLCASSFGTPAYEQYFGPGTRLTVT.